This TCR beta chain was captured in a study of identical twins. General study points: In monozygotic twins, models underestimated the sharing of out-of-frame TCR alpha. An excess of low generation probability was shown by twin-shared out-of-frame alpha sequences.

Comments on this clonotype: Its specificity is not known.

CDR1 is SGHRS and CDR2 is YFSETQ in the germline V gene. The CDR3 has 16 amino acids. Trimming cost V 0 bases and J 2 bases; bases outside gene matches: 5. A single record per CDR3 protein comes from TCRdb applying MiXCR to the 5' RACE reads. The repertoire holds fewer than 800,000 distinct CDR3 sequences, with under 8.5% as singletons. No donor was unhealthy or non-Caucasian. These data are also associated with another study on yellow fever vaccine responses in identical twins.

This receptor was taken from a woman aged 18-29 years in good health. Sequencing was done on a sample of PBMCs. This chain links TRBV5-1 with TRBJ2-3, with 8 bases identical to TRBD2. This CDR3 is CASSLGTSSHTDTQYF. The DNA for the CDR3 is TGCGCCAGCAGCTTGGGGACTAGCTCTCACACAGATACGCAGTATTTT.